The subject of this entry is one T cell receptor beta chain. This sample was taken from a study of blood T cell repertoires in COVID-19. Study as a whole: From T cells, B-cell-depleted T cells, or PBMCs came the material, which was cDNA or gDNA.

How the authors handled the data: Quantification of nucleated cells was approximated via reference gene primer amplification. Measured with immunoSEQ multiplex PCR; TCRdb has only the in-frame clones, and not every one. Clonal size and the V and J genes are those of that table, whereas D and trimming came from the DNA. The table lists under 300,000 clones, around 89% of them singletons. With 1 base removed from V and 4 bases from J, the gap between germline ends came to 17 bases. CDR3 length: 18 amino acids. Germline V gives CDR1 LGHNA, CDR2 YSLEER. The gene calls are TRBV4-3 and TRBJ2-6, with a weak D call TRBD1 (6 bases). The sequenced sample consisted of peripheral blood. This receptor was obtained from a woman in her thirties or forties who had recovered from COVID-19. In DNA form, the CDR3 reads TGCGCCAGCAGCCAAGGGGGGACACTCGCCCTCGGGGCCAACGTCCTGACTTTC. Translated, it gives CASSQGGTLALGANVLTF.